Detailed here is one T cell receptor beta chain. This entry is derived from a study of human T cells and chemical hapten exposure. Study in general: The study enrolled mostly female patients with alopecia areata, totalis or universalis.

Noted time point: patch test 3, about 24 weeks after DPC sensitization. The treatment is: therapeutic diphenylcyclopropenone sensitization with weekly scalp DPC. CDR1 and CDR2 from the germline V gene are SGDLS and YYNGEE. This CDR3 contains 15 residues. V gave up 0 bases and J gave up 0 bases; unmatched junction bases: 1. TCRdb ran MiXCR on the RACE reads and lists one entry per CDR3 protein. The sample has about 190,000 distinct CDR3 sequences, approximately 26% seen once. The receptor's source is a woman in her 40s with alopecia areata. Some clones in this sample may be carry-over from other donors' samples. The sequenced sample was whole blood, obtained in connection with sensitization to the hapten diphenylcyclopropenone (DPC). V usage is TRBV9 and J usage is TRBJ2-3, with 7 bases matching TRBD2. The CDR3 spells CASSVGAGSTDTQYF. The CDR3 DNA is TGTGCCAGCAGCGTAGGAGCGGGAAGCACAGATACGCAGTATTTT. Full variable domain (missing parts from reference TRBV9 and TRBJ2-3): DSGVTQTPKHLITATGQRVTLRCSPRSGDLSVYWYQQSLDQGLQFLIQYYNGEERAKGNILERFSAQQFPDLHSELNLSSLELGDSALYFCASSVGAGSTDTQYFGPGTRLTVL.